Ten or more counts support the clone carrying this T cell receptor (beta chain). Its target is not known. The sample originates from a study of early T cells in non-severe SARS-CoV-2 infection. Study-level information: Sequenced bulk RNA came from whole blood that was unsorted, and chains were unpaired. Study conclusions and caveats: CD4 and private specificities were missed by VDJdb matching, which favored anti-spike CD8 responses.

Researchers tagged individual cDNA molecules with unique molecular identifiers. From the 5' RACE reads, TCRdb called clonotypes with MiXCR, one entry per CDR3 protein. The sample lists 100,000 to 120,000 distinct CDR3 sequences, 9% to 14% occurring once. The receptor's source is an adult who was a healthcare worker with PCR-confirmed SARS-CoV-2 infection or an uninfected control (not recorded which). Material: whole blood.

The CDR3: CASSSGQGETEAFF. In DNA form, the CDR3 reads TGTGCCAGCAGCTCCGGACAGGGGGAGACTGAAGCTTTCTTT. The rearrangement links TRBV7-9 to TRBJ1-1; 10 positions match TRBD1. CDR1 SEHNR and CDR2 FQNEAQ come from the germline V gene (reference sequence). This CDR3 is built from 14 residues. Losses at the gene ends were 4 bases for V and 5 bases for J; bases not matched to a gene: 4.